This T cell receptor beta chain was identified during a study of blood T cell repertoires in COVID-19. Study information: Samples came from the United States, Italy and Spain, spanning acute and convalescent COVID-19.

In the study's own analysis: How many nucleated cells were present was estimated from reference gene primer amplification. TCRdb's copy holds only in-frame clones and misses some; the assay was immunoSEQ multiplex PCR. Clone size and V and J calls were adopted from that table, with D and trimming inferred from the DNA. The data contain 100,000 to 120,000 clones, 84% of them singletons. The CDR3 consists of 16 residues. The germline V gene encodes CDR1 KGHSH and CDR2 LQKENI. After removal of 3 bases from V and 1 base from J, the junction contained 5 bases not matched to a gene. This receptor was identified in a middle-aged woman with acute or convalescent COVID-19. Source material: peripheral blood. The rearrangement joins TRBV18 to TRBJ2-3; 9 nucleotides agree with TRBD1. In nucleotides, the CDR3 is TGTGCCAGCTCACCTTCCCGGGACAGGGGCACAGATACGCAGTATTTT. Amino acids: CASSPSRDRGTDTQYF.